What follows are 22 T cell receptor beta chains derived from one specimen sequenced in a study of early T cells in non-severe SARS-CoV-2 infection. TCRdb processed the 5' RACE reads anew with MiXCR; each CDR3 protein has one entry. The table has approximately 71,000 distinct CDR3 sequences, more than 10% seen once; the top ten hold 3.5% to 5.5%. The sample taken for sequencing was whole blood. The origin of the receptors is an adult who was a healthcare worker with PCR-confirmed SARS-CoV-2 infection or an uninfected control (not recorded which).

There are many counts of this clonotype. The chain uses TRBV27 and TRBJ2-3; D is possibly TRBD1 or TRBD2 (5 bases each). Germline V gene data show CDR1 as MNHEY and CDR2 as SMNVEV (reference sequence). Trimming shortened V by 7 bases and J by 4 bases, and 18 bases separated the two germline ends. The CDR3 loop spans 15 amino acids. The CDR3 sequence is CASTSKGRSADTQYF. DNA for the CDR3: TGTGCCAGCACTTCCAAGGGACGAAGCGCAGATACGCAGTATTTT.

The chain uses TRBV5-6 and TRBJ2-3; D remains unclear. The V and J ends lost 5 bases and 2 bases respectively, with 21 bases between them. Germline V CDR1 and CDR2: SGHDT, YYEEEE. The CDR3 is made up of 17 amino acids. The CDR3 region has the DNA TGTGCCAGCAGACCAACCCGCGGAAGGGTCCCCACAGATACGCAGTATTTT. Translation: CASRPTRGRVPTDTQYF. The full variable domain, in which reference TRBV5-6 and TRBJ2-3 provide the parts outside the CDR3, is DAGVTQSPTHLIKTRGQQVTLRCSPKSGHDTVSWYQQALGQGPQFIFQYYEEEERQRGNFPDRFSGHQFPNYSSELNVNALLLGDSALYLCASRPTRGRVPTDTQYFGPGTRLTVL.

This clonotype has a handful of counts. One end of the junction is discordant with germline, which a read error may explain. This chain connects TRBV4-1 to TRBJ2-1, with D maybe TRBD2 (5 bases). The CDR3 totals 15 residues. Per germline, CDR1 MGHRA and CDR2 YSYEKL. CDR3 protein: CASSPVVDSNNEQFF. Written as DNA, the CDR3 is TGCGCCAGCAGCCCCGTGGTGGACTCCAACAATGAGCAGTTCTTC.

This clonotype was recorded once. This chain joins TRBV29-1 and TRBJ2-7, with 9 nucleotides matching TRBD2. The junction had 9 bases not matched to a gene; V was cut back by 4 bases and J by 2 bases. The CDR3 spans 15 residues. CDR1 is SQVTM and CDR2 is ANQGSEA in the germline V gene. The DNA for the CDR3 is TGCAGCGTTGGTGGAGGAAGCGGGGGGACCTACGAGCAGTACTTC. Translation gives CSVGGGSGGTYEQYF.

The CDR3 reads CASSGWQGAAYNEQFF. CDR3 in DNA: TGTGCCAGCAGTGGTTGGCAGGGGGCGGCATACAATGAGCAGTTCTTC. The V call is TRBV2, the J call TRBJ2-1; 8 bases agree with TRBD1. The germline V gene has CDR1 SNHLY and CDR2 FYNNEI. The CDR3 covers 16 residues. The V segment lost 4 bases and the J segment 4 bases; nucleotides outside the gene matches: 9.

The table lists this clonotype with many counts. This chain links TRBV7-2 with TRBJ1-1; D call uncertain. The germline CDR1 and CDR2 sequences are SGHTA and FQGNSA. V lost 6 bases and J lost 0, with 8 bases in between. This CDR3 is 13 amino acids long. The CDR3 sequence: CASRAHVNTEAFF. The CDR3 DNA follows: TGTGCCAGCAGGGCCCACGTGAACACTGAAGCTTTCTTT.

This clonotype was counted a few times. The chain has TRBV29-1 and TRBJ2-5; D is unresolved. The CDR3 length is 14 residues. Germline V gene lookup returns CDR1 SQVTM and CDR2 ANQGSEA. Between the trimmed V and J ends, which lost 0 bases and 1 base, there was a span of 9 bases. The CDR3 nucleotides are TGCAGCGTTGAAGAACGCATGATCCAAGAGACCCAGTACTTC. Translating gives CSVEERMIQETQYF.

Details on this clonotype: With a much larger clone just one base away, this may be a read error. The chain recombines TRBV20-1 with TRBJ2-1; D could derive from TRBD1 or TRBD2 (5 bases each). Germline V gene lookup returns CDR1 DFQATT and CDR2 SNEGSKA (reference sequence). The CDR3 has 15 amino acids. Trimming pared 1 base from V and 5 bases from J, leaving 15 bases between. The CDR3 sequence: CSARVSRGPHNEQFF. The CDR3 DNA is TGCAGTGCTAGAGTTAGCCGGGGACCTCACAATGAGCAGTTCTTC.

Comments on this clonotype: A read error may be the cause here, since a much bigger clone is one base away. This chain links TRBV3-1 with TRBJ1-2, with D hard to call. Germline-derived CDR1 and CDR2 are LGHDT and YNNKEL (reference sequence). This CDR3 spans 14 amino acids. The CDR3 protein is CASNQDTTWTGFTF. CDR3 DNA: TGTGCCAGCAACCAAGATACCACCTGGACTGGTTTCACCTTC.

The chain has TRBV29-1 and TRBJ2-7, with D unresolved. V was pared by 3 bases and J by 6 bases, with 6 bases between. Germline CDR1 reads SQVTM; CDR2 reads ANQGSEA. The CDR3 is 10 amino acids. The CDR3 here is CSVEVGEQYF. CDR3 DNA: TGCAGCGTTGAGGTCGGCGAGCAGTACTTC.

The table lists this clonotype with many counts. The chain is built from TRBV5-6 and TRBJ2-1, with 7 positions matching TRBD1. Trimming at V came to 0 bases and at J to 7 bases, leaving 7 bases not matched to a gene. CDR1 is SGHDT, CDR2 YYEEEE, per germline. The CDR3 runs 15 residues. The CDR3 DNA reads as TGTGCCAGCAGCTTGGGACAGGGATCGTGGAATGAGCAGTTCTTC. Its translation: CASSLGQGSWNEQFF.

This clonotype has a count of ten or more. The chain has TRBV7-6 and TRBJ2-3; 7 positions agree with TRBD2. V lost 5 bases and J lost 2; bases outside the gene matches: 13. The germline V gene has CDR1 SGHVS and CDR2 FNYEAQ. CDR3 length: 17 residues. CDR3 amino acids: CASSVAGGSGNTDTQYF. CDR3 DNA: TGTGCCAGCAGCGTGGCGGGCGGGAGTGGAAACACAGATACGCAGTATTTT. Using reference TRBV7-6 and TRBJ2-3 for the parts outside the CDR3, the full variable domain is GAGVSQSPRYKVTKRGQDVALRCDPISGHVSLYWYRQALGQGPEFLTYFNYEAQQDKSGLPNDRFSAERPEGSISTLTIQRTEQRDSAMYRCASSVAGGSGNTDTQYFGPGTRLTVL.

V gene TRBV7-3 combines with J gene TRBJ2-1; the D gene is possibly TRBD1 (5 bases). With 1 base removed from V and 8 bases from J, the gap between germline ends came to 12 bases. Germline CDR1 SGHTA, CDR2 FQGTGA. This CDR3 region has 14 residues. CDR3 nucleotide sequence: TGTGCCAGCAGCTTAATGGGTCAGGGCTATGAGCAGTTCTTC. Residues: CASSLMGQGYEQFF.

This clonotype was seen more than once but under ten times. The chain is built from TRBV7-8 and TRBJ2-3; unclear D gene. CDR1 and CDR2 (germline): SGHVS, FQNEAQ. The CDR3 covers 14 residues. The V gene lost 2 bases and the J gene lost 5 bases, with 11 bases spanning the gap. CDR3 nucleotides: TGTGCCAGCAGCTTATTAGTTCTGGGAGATACGCAGTATTTT. It translates to CASSLLVLGDTQYF.

The chain carries TRBV7-9 and TRBJ2-2; 7 bases map to TRBD2. CDR1 and CDR2 from the germline V gene are SEHNR and FQNEAQ (reference sequence). The CDR3 loop spans 14 amino acids. V was clipped by 5 bases and J by 4 bases; unmatched bases: 4. The CDR3 nucleotides are TGTGCCAGCAGCGGGAGGGCCGTCACCGGGGAGCTGTTTTTT. Its protein is CASSGRAVTGELFF.

This clonotype has ten or more counts. The chain links TRBV20-1 to TRBJ1-2; 9 bases agree with TRBD1. V shed 3 bases, J shed 2 bases, and the junction held 7 bases outside the gene matches. In germline, CDR1 is DFQATT, CDR2 SNEGSKA (reference sequence). The CDR3 totals 15 residues. CDR3 nucleotides: TGCAGTGCTAGTCCGGGACAGGGAGAGAACTATGGCTACACCTTC. Translation gives CSASPGQGENYGYTF.

This clonotype was counted ten times or more. The rearrangement uses TRBV10-2 and TRBJ1-5, with 12 bases that match TRBD1. This CDR3 is 16 amino acids long. V dropped 2 bases and J dropped 6; count of bases not matched to a gene: 5. In germline, CDR1 is WSHSY, CDR2 SAAADI. The CDR3 DNA reads as TGCGCCAGCAGTGAGCCCGGGACAGGGGGCGGTCAGCCCCAGCATTTT. Translated: CASSEPGTGGGQPQHF.

This clonotype came up a few times. The CDR3 spells CASRGTIYNEQFF. The CDR3 DNA sequence: TGTGCCAGCAGGGGGACAATTTACAATGAGCAGTTCTTC. V usage is TRBV2 and J usage is TRBJ2-1, with TRBD1 as a possible D gene (6 bases). The length of the CDR3 is 13 residues. Germline V CDR1 and CDR2: SNHLY, FYNNEI. V lost 6 bases to trimming and J lost 4 bases, with 10 bases between them.

This clonotype was found many times. V usage is TRBV29-1 and J usage is TRBJ1-3; no clear D. Looked up from germline, CDR1 is SQVTM and CDR2 is ANQGSEA. Deletions cut 3 bases from V and 9 bases from J, with 9 bases between. This CDR3 spans 11 amino acids. The CDR3 sequence: CSVEKRGTIYF. CDR3 DNA sequence: TGCAGCGTTGAGAAGAGAGGCACCATATATTTT.

The chain carries TRBV29-1 and TRBJ1-2, with D uncertain. Trimming removed 5 bases from V and 2 bases from J, with 9 bases in between. Germline V CDR1 and CDR2: SQVTM, ANQGSEA. The CDR3 contains 12 residues. In nucleotides, the CDR3 is TGCAGCGTTCGGTGGGGAAACTATGGCTACACCTTC. Protein product: CSVRWGNYGYTF.

The chain recombines TRBV6-5 with TRBJ2-7; D possibly corresponds to TRBD1 (6 bases). V lost 2 bases and J 5 bases, leaving 10 bases between the germline ends. Germline V gives CDR1 MNHEY, CDR2 SVGAGI. The CDR3 is 13 residues long. CDR3: CASSYTGNDEQYF. CDR3 coding DNA: TGTGCCAGCAGTTACACAGGGAATGACGAGCAGTACTTC.

This clonotype has just a few counts. The chain combines TRBV5-1 with TRBJ2-2, with D uncertain. The CDR3 has 15 residues. The V and J ends lost 0 bases and 4 bases respectively, with 10 bases between them. Germline values: CDR1 SGHRS, CDR2 YFSETQ. The CDR3 is CASSLVAISTGELFF. DNA for the CDR3: TGCGCCAGCAGCTTGGTGGCAATCAGCACCGGGGAGCTGTTTTTT. Full variable domain (outside the CDR3, taken from reference TRBV5-1 and TRBJ2-2): KAGVTQTPRYLIKTRGQQVTLSCSPISGHRSVSWYQQTPGQGLQFLFEYFSETQRNKGNFPGRFSGRQFSNSRSEMNVSTLELGDSALYLCASSLVAISTGELFFGEGSRLTVL.